The entry below describes one TCR beta chain. No antigen is known for it. These data belong to a study of cytomegalovirus exposure and HLA in healthy donors. For the study at large: A previous analysis identified 100 million to 120 million unique TCR beta sequences derived from 180 million or so T cells.

Study-wide findings and caveats: Among the CMV-associated chains, three were confirmed in vitro as specific for CMV antigens. Follow-up analysis later connected one missense variant in DCLRE1C with trimming of TCR beta V- and J-genes. When presence/absence was analysed, sequencing depth was taken to be roughly uniform across donors.

Primers: 60 Vbeta forward and 13 Jbeta reverse. The protocol was immunoSEQ multiplex PCR, while the TCRdb copy is restricted to in-frame clones and leaves out a portion. The sample comprises tens of thousands of clones, approximately 82% of which are singletons, and 2% to 2.5% rests with the top ten. Material: PBMCs. The TCR sequence derives from a man aged 40-49 years in good health and CMV-seronegative.

This CDR3 is CASSGGTGKRRYEQYF. Here the CDR3 DNA reads TGTGCCAGCAGTGGAGGGACTGGGAAGCGGAGGTACGAGCAGTACTTC. The V gene is TRBV2, the J gene TRBJ2-7; maybe TRBD2 (6 bases). V lost 4 bases to trimming and J lost 4 bases, with 20 bases between them. Germline loops: CDR1 SNHLY, CDR2 FYNNEI. The CDR3 is made up of 16 amino acids.